This entry describes one T cell receptor (beta chain). Antigen: not known. Losses at the gene ends were 7 bases for V and 0 bases for J; bases not matched to a gene: 9. Per the germline V gene, CDR1 is SEHNR and CDR2 is FQNEAQ (reference sequence). This CDR3 contains 17 residues. The study reverse transcribed the entire isolated RNA, so it sequenced expressed TCRB transcripts. Assay used: immunoSEQ multiplex PCR; TCRdb lists only in-frame clones, some missing. The top ten clones hold more than 0.08% of a sample with about 620,000 clones, roughly 16% of them seen once. This specimen belongs to a study of beta chain features in type 1 diabetes. Study-wide findings and caveats: Naive, central memory and regulatory TCRB repertoires appeared more similar among patients than healthy donors.

Input material: naive CD4+ T cells from blood. The TCR was taken from a young man in good health. This chain joins TRBV7-9 and TRBJ1-6; 7 bases match TRBD1. CDR3 DNA: TGTGCCAGCACCGGACCGGGACAGAGCTCCTATAATTCACCCCTCCACTTT. Its protein product is CASTGPGQSSYNSPLHF. The complete variable domain, with remaining parts taken from reference TRBV7-9 and TRBJ1-6, reads DTGVSQNPRHKITKRGQNVTFRCDPISEHNRLYWYRQTLGQGPEFLTYFQNEAQLEKSRLLSDRFSAERPKGSFSTLEIQRTEQGDSAMYLCASTGPGQSSYNSPLHFGNGTRLTVT.